This TCR beta chain was captured by sequencing in a study of blood T cell repertoires in COVID-19. About the study: From the United States, Italy and Spain came samples of acute and convalescent COVID-19. The analysed material was cDNA or gDNA that came from T cells, B-cell-depleted T cells, or PBMCs.

Original handling: Reference gene primers were amplified, and this amplification served to estimate nucleated cell counts. Assay used: immunoSEQ multiplex PCR; TCRdb lists only in-frame clones, some missing. V, J and clone size were drawn from that table, and D and trimming were deduced from the DNA. The sample includes under 200,000 clones, approximately 89% seen only once; the top ten take less than 3.5%. Trimming shortened V by 1 base and J by 8 bases, and 11 bases separated the two germline ends. CDR3 length: 14 amino acids. The germline CDR1 and CDR2 sequences are LGHNA and YSLEER. The chain combines TRBV4-3 with TRBJ1-4; the D is unclear. Sequencing was carried out using peripheral blood. This receptor was taken from a man aged 65-85 years with acute or convalescent COVID-19. The CDR3 region has the DNA TGCGCCAGCAGCCAAGGACCTAACGGGGAAAAACTGTTTTTT. Its protein product is CASSQGPNGEKLFF.